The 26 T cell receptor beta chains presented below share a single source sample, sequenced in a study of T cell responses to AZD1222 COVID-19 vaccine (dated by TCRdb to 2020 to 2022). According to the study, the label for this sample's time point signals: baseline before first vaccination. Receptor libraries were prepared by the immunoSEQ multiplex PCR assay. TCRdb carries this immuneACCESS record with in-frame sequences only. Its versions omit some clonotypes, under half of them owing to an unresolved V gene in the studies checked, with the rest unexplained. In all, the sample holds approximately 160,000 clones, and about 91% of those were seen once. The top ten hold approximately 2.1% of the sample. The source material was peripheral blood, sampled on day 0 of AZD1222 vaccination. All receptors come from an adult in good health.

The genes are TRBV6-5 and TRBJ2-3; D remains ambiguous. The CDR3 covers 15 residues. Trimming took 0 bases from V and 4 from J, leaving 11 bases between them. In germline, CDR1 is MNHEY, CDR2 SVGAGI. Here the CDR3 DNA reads TGTGCCAGCAGTTACTCTGTGCACAGCCCAGATACGCAGTATTTT. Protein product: CASSYSVHSPDTQYF.

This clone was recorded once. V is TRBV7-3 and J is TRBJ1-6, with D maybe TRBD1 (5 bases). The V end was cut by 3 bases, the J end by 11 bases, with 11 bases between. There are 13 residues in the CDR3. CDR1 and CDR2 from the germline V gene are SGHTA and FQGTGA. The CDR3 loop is CASSFSGKPPLHF. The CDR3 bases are TGTGCCAGCAGCTTTTCAGGGAAGCCACCCCTCCACTTT.

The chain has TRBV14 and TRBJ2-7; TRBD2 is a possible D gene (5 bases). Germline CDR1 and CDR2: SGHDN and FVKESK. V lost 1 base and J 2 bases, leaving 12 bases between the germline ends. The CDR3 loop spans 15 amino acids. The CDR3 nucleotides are TGTGCCAGCAGCCAAGGGGCTAGCCCTCCCTACGAGCAGTACTTC. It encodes CASSQGASPPYEQYF.

The chain's CDR3 is CASSSFHPGTEAFF. In DNA, the CDR3 is TGTGCCAGCAGCTCCTTTCACCCGGGGACTGAAGCTTTCTTT. The chain has TRBV5-6 and TRBJ1-1; D gene unclear. The CDR3 loop spans 14 amino acids. Trimming took off 3 bases at V and 5 bases at J, with 14 bases between the two ends. Germline values: CDR1 SGHDT, CDR2 YYEEEE.

The CDR3 here is CASSKKGCGQGGYEQYF. The CDR3 nucleotides are TGTGCCAGCAGCAAGAAGGGTTGTGGGCAGGGAGGCTACGAGCAGTACTTC. The V gene is TRBV21-1, the J gene TRBJ2-7; the table's TRBD2 call for D was not verified on the DNA. TRBV21-1 is deemed a pseudogene. This CDR3 region has 17 residues.

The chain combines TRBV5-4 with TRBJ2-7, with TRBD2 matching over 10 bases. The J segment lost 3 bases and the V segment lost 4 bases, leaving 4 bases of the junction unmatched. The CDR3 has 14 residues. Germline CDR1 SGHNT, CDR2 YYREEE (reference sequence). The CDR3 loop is CASSLAGDYYEQYF. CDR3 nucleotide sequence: TGTGCCAGCAGCCTAGCGGGAGATTACTACGAGCAGTACTTC. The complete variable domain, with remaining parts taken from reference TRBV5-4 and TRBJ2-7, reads ETGVTQSPTHLIKTRGQQVTLRCSSQSGHNTVSWYQQALGQGPQFIFQYYREEENGRGNFPPRFSGLQFPNYSSELNVNALELDDSALYLCASSLAGDYYEQYFGPGTRLTVT.

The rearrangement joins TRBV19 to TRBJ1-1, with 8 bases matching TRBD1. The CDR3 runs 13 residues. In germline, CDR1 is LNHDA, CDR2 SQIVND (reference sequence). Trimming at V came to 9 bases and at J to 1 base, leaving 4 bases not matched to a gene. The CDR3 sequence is CASRTGSNTEAFF. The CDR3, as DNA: TGTGCCAGCCGGACAGGGTCGAACACTGAAGCTTTCTTT.

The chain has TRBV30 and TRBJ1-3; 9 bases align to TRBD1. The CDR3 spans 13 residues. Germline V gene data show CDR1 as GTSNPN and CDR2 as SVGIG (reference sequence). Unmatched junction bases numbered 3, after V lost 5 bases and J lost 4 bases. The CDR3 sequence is CAWGTGIGNTIYF. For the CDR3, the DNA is TGTGCCTGGGGGACAGGGATAGGAAACACCATATATTTT.

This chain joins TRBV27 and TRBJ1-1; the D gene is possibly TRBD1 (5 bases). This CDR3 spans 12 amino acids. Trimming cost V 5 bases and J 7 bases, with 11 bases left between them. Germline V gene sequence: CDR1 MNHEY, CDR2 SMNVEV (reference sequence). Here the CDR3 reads CASSKPGLEAFF. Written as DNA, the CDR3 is TGTGCCAGCAGTAAACCAGGGCTTGAAGCTTTCTTT.

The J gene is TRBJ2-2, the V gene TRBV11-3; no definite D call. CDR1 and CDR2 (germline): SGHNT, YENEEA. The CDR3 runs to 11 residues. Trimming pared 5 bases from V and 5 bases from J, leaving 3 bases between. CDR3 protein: CASSRTGELFF. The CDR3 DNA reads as TGTGCCAGCAGCCGGACCGGGGAGCTGTTTTTT.

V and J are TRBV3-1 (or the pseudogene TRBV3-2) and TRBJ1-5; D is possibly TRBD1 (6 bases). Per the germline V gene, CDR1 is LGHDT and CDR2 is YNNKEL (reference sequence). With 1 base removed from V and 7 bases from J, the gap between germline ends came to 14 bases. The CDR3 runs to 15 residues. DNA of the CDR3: TGTGCCAGCAGCCAAGTTGGGGGGCCGGGGCAGCCCCAGCATTTT. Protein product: CASSQVGGPGQPQHF.

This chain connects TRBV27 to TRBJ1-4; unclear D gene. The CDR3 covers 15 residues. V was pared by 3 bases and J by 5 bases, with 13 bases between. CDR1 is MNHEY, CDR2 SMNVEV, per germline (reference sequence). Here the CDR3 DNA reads TGTGCCAGCAGTTTGAACGGGTTACCAAATGAAAAACTGTTTTTT. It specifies CASSLNGLPNEKLFF.

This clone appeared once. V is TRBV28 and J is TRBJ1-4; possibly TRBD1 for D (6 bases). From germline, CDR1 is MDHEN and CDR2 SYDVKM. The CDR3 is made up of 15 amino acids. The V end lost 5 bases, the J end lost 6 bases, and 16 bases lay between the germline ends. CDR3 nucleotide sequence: TGTGCCAGCAGTCCACAGACAGGTGAAGATGAAAAACTGTTTTTT. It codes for CASSPQTGEDEKLFF.

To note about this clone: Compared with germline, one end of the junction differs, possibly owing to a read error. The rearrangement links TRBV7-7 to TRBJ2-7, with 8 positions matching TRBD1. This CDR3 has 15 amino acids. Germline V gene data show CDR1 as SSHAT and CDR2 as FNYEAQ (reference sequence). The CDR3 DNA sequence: TGTGCTAGCAGTTCAGGACCCGGGACAGGTTACGAGCAGTACTTC. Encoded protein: CASSSGPGTGYEQYF. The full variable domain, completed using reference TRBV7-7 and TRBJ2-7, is GAGVSQSPRYKVTKRGQDVTLRCDPISSHATLYWYQQALGQGPEFLTYFNYEAQPDKSGLPSDRFSAERPEGSISTLTIQRTEQRDSAMYRCASSSGPGTGYEQYFGPGTRLTVT.

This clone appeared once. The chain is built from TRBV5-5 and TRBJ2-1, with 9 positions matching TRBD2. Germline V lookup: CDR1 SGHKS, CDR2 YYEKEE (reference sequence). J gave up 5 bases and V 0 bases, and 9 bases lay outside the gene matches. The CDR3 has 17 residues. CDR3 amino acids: CASSLGQREDIHNEQFF. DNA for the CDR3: TGTGCCAGCAGCTTGGGGCAGCGGGAGGATATACACAATGAGCAGTTCTTC.

CDR3 residues: CASSYSPGGTDTQYF. The CDR3 coding sequence is TGTGCCAGCAGTTACTCCCCAGGGGGCACAGATACGCAGTATTTT. The gene calls are TRBV6-2 or TRBV6-3 and TRBJ2-3, with a possible D match to TRBD1 (6 bases). V was clipped by 0 bases and J by 1 base, with 8 bases between them. The CDR3 consists of 15 residues. The germline CDR1 and CDR2 sequences are MNHEY and SVGEGT.

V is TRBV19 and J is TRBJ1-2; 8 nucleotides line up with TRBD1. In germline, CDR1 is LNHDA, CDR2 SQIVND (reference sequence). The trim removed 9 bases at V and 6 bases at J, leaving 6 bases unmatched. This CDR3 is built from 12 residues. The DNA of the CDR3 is TGTGCCAGCGATGACAGGGGCCATGGCTACACCTTC. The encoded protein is CASDDRGHGYTF.

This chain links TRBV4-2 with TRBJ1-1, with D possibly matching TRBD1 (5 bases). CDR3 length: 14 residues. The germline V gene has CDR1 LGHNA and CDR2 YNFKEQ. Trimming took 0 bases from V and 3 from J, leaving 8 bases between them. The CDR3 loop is CASSQDRVDTEAFF. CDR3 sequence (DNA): TGTGCCAGCAGCCAAGACAGGGTGGACACTGAAGCTTTCTTT.

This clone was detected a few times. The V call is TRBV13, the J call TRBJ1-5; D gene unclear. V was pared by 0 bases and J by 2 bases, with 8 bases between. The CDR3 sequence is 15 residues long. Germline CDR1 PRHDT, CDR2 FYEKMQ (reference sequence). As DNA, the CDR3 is TGTGCCAGCAGCTTAGGAGGTTCGCGCAATCAGCCCCAGCATTTT. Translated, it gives CASSLGGSRNQPQHF.

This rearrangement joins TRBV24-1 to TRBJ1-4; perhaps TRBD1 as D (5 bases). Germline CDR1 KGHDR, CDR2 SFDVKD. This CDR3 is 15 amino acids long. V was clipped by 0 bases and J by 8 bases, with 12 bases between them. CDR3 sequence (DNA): TGTGCCACCAGTGATTTGCTTGGGGGTAGGGAAAAACTGTTTTTT. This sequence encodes CATSDLLGGREKLFF.

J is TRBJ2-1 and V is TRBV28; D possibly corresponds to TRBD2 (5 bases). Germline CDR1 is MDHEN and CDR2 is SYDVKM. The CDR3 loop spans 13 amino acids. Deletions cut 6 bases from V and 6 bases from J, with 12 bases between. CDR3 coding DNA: TGTGCCAGCAGCCAACTAGTACCCAATGAGCAGTTCTTC. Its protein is CASSQLVPNEQFF.

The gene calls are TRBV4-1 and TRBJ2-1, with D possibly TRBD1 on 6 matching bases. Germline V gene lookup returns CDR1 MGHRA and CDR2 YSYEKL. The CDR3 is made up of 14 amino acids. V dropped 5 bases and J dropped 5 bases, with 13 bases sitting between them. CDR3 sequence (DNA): TGCGCCAGCAGCTCGCTACAGGGCCACAATGAGCAGTTCTTC. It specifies CASSSLQGHNEQFF.

CDR3 protein: CASSSQLNEQYF. The CDR3 DNA reads TGTGCCAGCAGCTCTCAACTGAACGAGCAGTACTTC. The gene calls are TRBV7-2 and TRBJ2-7; the D is unclear. The germline gives CDR1 SGHTA, CDR2 FQGNSA. V was cut by 4 bases and J by 5 bases, with 9 bases left in between. The CDR3 loop spans 12 amino acids.

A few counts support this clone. DNA of the CDR3: TGTGCCAGCAGCCACGGGGGTAAGCAGTTCTTC. Encoded protein: CASSHGGKQFF. The chain has TRBV6-5 and TRBJ2-1; D possibly corresponds to TRBD2 (6 bases). There are 11 residues in the CDR3. Germline V gene data show CDR1 as MNHEY and CDR2 as SVGAGI. V was cut by 6 bases and J by 11 bases, with 11 bases left in between.

CDR3 nucleotide sequence: TGTGCCAGCTCTTCCGGAGGGGCGCACACCGGGGAGCTGTTTTTT. Its protein product is CASSSGGAHTGELFF. The chain has TRBV9 and TRBJ2-2; D possibly corresponds to TRBD2 (6 bases). Germline CDR1 reads SGDLS; CDR2 reads YYNGEE. V shed 7 bases and J shed 3 bases, with 16 bases lying between them. This CDR3 contains 15 residues.

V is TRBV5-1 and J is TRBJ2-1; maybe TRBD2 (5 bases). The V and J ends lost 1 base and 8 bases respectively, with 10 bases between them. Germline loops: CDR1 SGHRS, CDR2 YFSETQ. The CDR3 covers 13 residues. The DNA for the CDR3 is TGCGCCAGCAGCTTGTTGAGGGTGGATGAGCAGTTCTTC. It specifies CASSLLRVDEQFF.